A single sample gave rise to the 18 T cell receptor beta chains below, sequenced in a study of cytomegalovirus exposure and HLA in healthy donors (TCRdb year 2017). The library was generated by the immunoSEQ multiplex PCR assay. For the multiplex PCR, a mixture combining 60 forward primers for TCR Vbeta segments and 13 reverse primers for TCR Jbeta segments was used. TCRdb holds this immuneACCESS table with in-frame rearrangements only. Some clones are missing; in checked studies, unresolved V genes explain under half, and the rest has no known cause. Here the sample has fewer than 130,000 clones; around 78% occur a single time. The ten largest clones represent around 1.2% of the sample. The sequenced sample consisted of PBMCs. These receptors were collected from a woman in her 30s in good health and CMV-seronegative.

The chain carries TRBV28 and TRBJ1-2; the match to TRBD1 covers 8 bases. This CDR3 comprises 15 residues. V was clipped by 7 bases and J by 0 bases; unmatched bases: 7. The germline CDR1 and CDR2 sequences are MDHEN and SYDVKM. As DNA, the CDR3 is TGTGCCAGCAACCCAGGGGGCCTGACTAACTATGGCTACACCTTC. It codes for CASNPGGLTNYGYTF.

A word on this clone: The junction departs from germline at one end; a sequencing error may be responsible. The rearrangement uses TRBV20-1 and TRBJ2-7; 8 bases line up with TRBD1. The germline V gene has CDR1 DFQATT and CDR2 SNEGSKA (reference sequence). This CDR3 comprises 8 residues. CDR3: CSTGTGLF. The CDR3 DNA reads TGCAGTACCGGGACAGGTCTCTTC.

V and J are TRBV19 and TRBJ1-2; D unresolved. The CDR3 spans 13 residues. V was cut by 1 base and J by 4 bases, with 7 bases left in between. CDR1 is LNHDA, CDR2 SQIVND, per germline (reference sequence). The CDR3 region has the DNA TGTGCCAGTAGTATAGGAGGGCTCTATGGCTACACCTTC. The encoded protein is CASSIGGLYGYTF. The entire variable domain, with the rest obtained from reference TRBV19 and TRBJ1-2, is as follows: DGGITQSPKYLFRKEGQNVTLSCEQNLNHDAMYWYRQDPGQGLRLIYYSQIVNDFQKGDIAEGYSVSREKKESFPLTVTSAQKNPTAFYLCASSIGGLYGYTFGSGTRLTVV.

CDR3 sequence reads: CASSEGTDTQYF. The CDR3 DNA sequence: TGTGCCAGTAGCGAGGGAACAGATACGCAGTATTTT. The genes are TRBV19 and TRBJ2-3; weak D call: TRBD2 (5 bases). Trimming stripped 6 bases from V and 3 bases from J, with 7 bases between. Germline CDR1 and CDR2: LNHDA and SQIVND (reference sequence). The length of the CDR3 is 12 residues. The whole variable domain, filled in from reference TRBV19 and TRBJ2-3, reads DGGITQSPKYLFRKEGQNVTLSCEQNLNHDAMYWYRQDPGQGLRLIYYSQIVNDFQKGDIAEGYSVSREKKESFPLTVTSAQKNPTAFYLCASSEGTDTQYFGPGTRLTVL.

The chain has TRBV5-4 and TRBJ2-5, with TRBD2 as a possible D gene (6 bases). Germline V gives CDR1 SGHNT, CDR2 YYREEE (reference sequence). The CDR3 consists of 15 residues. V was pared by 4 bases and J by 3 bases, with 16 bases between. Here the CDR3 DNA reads TGTGCCAGCAGCCTACCGGGCCGGGGGAAAGAGACCCAGTACTTC. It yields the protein CASSLPGRGKETQYF.

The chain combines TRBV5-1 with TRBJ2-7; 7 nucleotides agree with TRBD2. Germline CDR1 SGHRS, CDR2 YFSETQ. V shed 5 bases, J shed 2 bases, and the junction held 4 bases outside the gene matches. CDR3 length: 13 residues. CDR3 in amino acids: CASSLADTYEQYF. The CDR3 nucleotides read TGCGCCAGCAGTCTAGCGGACACCTACGAGCAGTACTTC.

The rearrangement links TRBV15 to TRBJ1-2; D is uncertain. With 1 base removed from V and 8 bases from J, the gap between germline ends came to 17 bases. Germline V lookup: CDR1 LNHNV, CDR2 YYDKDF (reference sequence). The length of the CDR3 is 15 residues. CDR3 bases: TGTGCCACCAGCAGAGTATTGGGTGCAAGAGGAGGCTACACCTTC. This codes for CATSRVLGARGGYTF.

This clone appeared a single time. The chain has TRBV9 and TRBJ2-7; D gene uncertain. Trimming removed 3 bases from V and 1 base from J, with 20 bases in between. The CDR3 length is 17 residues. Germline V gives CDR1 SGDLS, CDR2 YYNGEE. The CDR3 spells CASSARKRWRYSYEQYF. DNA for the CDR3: TGTGCCAGCAGCGCGAGGAAAAGGTGGCGGTATTCCTACGAGCAGTACTTC.

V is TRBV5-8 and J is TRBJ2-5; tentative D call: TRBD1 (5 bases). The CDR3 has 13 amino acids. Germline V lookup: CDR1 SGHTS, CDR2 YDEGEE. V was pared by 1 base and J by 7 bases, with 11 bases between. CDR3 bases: TGTGCCAGCAGCTTGACAGGCCGTGGGACCCAGTACTTC. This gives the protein CASSLTGRGTQYF.

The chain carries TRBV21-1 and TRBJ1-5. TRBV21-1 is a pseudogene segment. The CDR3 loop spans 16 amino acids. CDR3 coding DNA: TGTGCCAGCGCCACTACCCACGGGGATCGCAATCAGCCCCAGCATTTT. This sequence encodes CASATTHGDRNQPQHF.

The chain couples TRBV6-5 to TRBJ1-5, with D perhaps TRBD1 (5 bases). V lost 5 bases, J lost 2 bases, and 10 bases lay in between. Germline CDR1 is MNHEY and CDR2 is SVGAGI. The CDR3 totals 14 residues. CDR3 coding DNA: TGTGCCAGCAGTACCGGGGGGGGCAATCAGCCCCAGCATTTT. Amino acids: CASSTGGGNQPQHF.

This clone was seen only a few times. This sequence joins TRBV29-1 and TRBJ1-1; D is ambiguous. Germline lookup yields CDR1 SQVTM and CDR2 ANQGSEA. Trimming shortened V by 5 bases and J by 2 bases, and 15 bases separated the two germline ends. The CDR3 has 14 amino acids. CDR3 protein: CSVSDGRLNTEAFF. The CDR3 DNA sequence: TGCAGCGTTTCGGACGGGAGACTTAACACTGAAGCTTTCTTT.

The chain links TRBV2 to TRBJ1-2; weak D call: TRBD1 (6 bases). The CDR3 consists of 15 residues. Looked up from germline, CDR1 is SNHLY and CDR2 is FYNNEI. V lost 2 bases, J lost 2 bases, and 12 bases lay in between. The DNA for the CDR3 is TGTGCCAGCAGTGAAAGCACAGGGAAGAACTATGGCTACACCTTC. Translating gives CASSESTGKNYGYTF.

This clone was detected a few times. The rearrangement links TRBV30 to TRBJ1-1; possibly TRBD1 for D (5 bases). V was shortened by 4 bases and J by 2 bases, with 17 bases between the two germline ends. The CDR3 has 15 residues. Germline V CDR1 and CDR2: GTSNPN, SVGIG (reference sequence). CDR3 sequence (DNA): TGTGCCTGGATTGTGGTCCAGGGAGGAAACACTGAAGCTTTCTTT. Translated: CAWIVVQGGNTEAFF.

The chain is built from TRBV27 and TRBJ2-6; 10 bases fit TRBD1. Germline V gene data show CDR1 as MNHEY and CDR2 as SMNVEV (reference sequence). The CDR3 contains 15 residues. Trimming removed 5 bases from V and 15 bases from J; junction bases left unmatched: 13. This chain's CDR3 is CASSATGGGLVRLTF. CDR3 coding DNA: TGTGCCAGCAGTGCGACAGGGGGCGGACTCGTTCGCCTGACTTTC.

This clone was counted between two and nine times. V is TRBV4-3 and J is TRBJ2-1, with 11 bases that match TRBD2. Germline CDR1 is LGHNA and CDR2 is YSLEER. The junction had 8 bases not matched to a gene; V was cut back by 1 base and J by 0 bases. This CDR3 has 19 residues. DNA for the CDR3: TGCGCCAGCAGCCAAGGCACGGGTCTAGCGGGAGGCTCCTACAATGAGCAGTTCTTC. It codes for CASSQGTGLAGGSYNEQFF.

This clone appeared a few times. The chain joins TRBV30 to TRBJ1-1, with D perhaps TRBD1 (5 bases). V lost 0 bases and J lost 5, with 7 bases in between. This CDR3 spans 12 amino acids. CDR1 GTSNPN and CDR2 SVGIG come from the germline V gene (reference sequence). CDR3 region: CAWSVTGTEAFF. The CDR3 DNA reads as TGTGCCTGGAGTGTAACAGGAACTGAAGCTTTCTTT.

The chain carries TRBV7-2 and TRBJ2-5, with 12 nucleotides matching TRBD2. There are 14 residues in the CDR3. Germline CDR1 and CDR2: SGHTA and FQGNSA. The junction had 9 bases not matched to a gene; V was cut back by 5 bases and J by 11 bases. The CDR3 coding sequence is TGTGCCAGCAGCCCGGGGCTAGCGGGAGGGCGACAGTACTTC. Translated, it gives CASSPGLAGGRQYF.